This TCR beta chain was obtained from a study of T-cell reconstitution after alpha-beta-depleted transplantation in children. Unique molecular identifiers were incorporated into the prepared TCRbeta library. TCRdb processed the PCR reads anew with MiXCR; each CDR3 protein has one entry. The data contain 440,000 or so distinct CDR3 sequences, approximately 10% of them seen just once; the ten biggest clones take up roughly 5.1%. Trimming took 8 bases from V and 4 from J; bases not matched to a gene: 8. The germline V gene encodes CDR1 DFQATT and CDR2 SNEGSKA (reference sequence). The CDR3 extends over 14 amino acids.

This specimen was PBMCs from the stem cell graft donor, taken from the stem cell graft. The sequence was obtained from a human donor who donated a stem cell graft to a child with acute myeloid leukemia. V gene TRBV20-1 combines with J gene TRBJ2-1, with TRBD2 matching 10 bases. This CDR3 is CSPGTSGDYNEQFF. The CDR3 bases are TGCAGTCCGGGTACTAGCGGGGATTACAATGAGCAGTTCTTC.